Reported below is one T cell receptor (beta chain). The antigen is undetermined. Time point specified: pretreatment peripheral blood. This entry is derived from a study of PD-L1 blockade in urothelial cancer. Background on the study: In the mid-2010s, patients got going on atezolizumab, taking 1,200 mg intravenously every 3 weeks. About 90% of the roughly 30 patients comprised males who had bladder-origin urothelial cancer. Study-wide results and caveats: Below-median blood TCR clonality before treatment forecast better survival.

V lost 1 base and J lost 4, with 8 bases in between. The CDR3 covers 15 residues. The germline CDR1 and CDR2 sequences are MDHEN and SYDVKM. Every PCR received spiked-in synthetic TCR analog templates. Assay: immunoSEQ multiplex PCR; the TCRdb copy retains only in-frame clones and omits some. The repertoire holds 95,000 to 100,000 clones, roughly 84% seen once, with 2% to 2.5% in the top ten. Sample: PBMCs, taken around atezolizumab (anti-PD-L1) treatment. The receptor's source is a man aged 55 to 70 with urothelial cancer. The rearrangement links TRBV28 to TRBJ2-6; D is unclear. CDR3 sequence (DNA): TGTGCCAGCAGTTTATTGGCCTGGGGGGCCAACGTCCTGACTTTC. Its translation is CASSLLAWGANVLTF.